These T cell receptor beta chains were read from a single sample in a study of beta chain features in type 1 diabetes. TCRdb's copy holds only in-frame clones and misses some; the assay was immunoSEQ multiplex PCR. This sample carries around 450,000 clones, about an eighth of them seen once, and the ten largest clones take over 0.035%. The sequencing input was naive CD4+ T cells from blood. The receptors stem from a woman aged 18-29 years in good health. Both conserved end residues are trimmed from each CDR3. Fields, in order: J gene, clone size, V gene, CDR3 protein. Rows may omit the clone size; those that give it use once, few, many or a size class.

J gene: TRBJ2-7
clone size: .
V gene: TRBV19
CDR3 protein: ASRRDTVGYEQY

J gene: TRBJ2-7
clone size: .
V gene: TRBV6-5
CDR3 protein: ASSFTGAAVQY

J gene: TRBJ2-5
clone size: few
V gene: TRBV7-2
CDR3 protein: ASRIGPGETQY

J gene: TRBJ2-1
clone size: few
V gene: TRBV30
CDR3 protein: AWGSGLSSYNEQF

J gene: TRBJ2-1
clone size: few
V gene: TRBV5-1
CDR3 protein: ASSFTSGVNNEQF

J gene: TRBJ2-5
clone size: .
V gene: TRBV7-9
CDR3 protein: ASSLVGQQETQY

J gene: TRBJ2-1
clone size: few
V gene: TRBV7-9
CDR3 protein: ASRPTGSGHEQF

J gene: TRBJ2-5
clone size: few
V gene: TRBV5-1
CDR3 protein: ASSLQASGEETQY

J gene: TRBJ2-3
clone size: .
V gene: TRBV7-9
CDR3 protein: ASSALGVPDTQY

J gene: TRBJ1-4
clone size: few
V gene: TRBV29-1
CDR3 protein: SAPLLGYNEKLF

J gene: TRBJ1-5
clone size: few
V gene: TRBV29-1
CDR3 protein: SVRDSNQPQH

J gene: TRBJ1-1
clone size: .
V gene: TRBV5-6
CDR3 protein: ASSGTGFSTEAF

J gene: TRBJ1-1
clone size: .
V gene: TRBV14
CDR3 protein: ASSQWTGGTGATEAF

J gene: TRBJ1-5
clone size: .
V gene: TRBV9
CDR3 protein: ASSVGVSNQPQH

J gene: TRBJ2-5
clone size: few
V gene: TRBV4-3
CDR3 protein: ASSQLDSRETQY

J gene: TRBJ2-1
clone size: many
V gene: TRBV23-1
CDR3 protein: ASSQLDEQF

J gene: TRBJ2-2
clone size: .
V gene: TRBV5-1
CDR3 protein: ASSPGQVNTGELF

J gene: TRBJ2-5
clone size: .
V gene: TRBV5-6
CDR3 protein: ASSYSPETQY

J gene: TRBJ1-2
clone size: .
V gene: TRBV19
CDR3 protein: ASRDDREVYGYT

J gene: TRBJ1-2
clone size: few
V gene: TRBV28
CDR3 protein: ASSFLNYGYT

J gene: TRBJ2-5
clone size: .
V gene: TRBV2
CDR3 protein: ASSVSQETQY

J gene: TRBJ2-6
clone size: .
V gene: TRBV5-4
CDR3 protein: ASSLAGTGANVLT

J gene: TRBJ2-3
clone size: .
V gene: TRBV16
CDR3 protein: ASRPSSTDTQY

J gene: TRBJ2-3
clone size: few
V gene: TRBV30
CDR3 protein: AWTVGGTSTDTQY

J gene: TRBJ2-7
clone size: .
V gene: TRBV11-3
CDR3 protein: ASSLALTGRPKY

J gene: TRBJ1-2
clone size: few
V gene: TRBV7-2
CDR3 protein: ASSSGWGLGGYT

J gene: TRBJ2-1
clone size: .
V gene: TRBV4-3
CDR3 protein: ASSQRYGGPYNEQF

J gene: TRBJ1-1
clone size: .
V gene: TRBV7-3
CDR3 protein: ASSLTIGPAGRNTEAF

J gene: TRBJ2-2
clone size: few
V gene: TRBV9
CDR3 protein: ASSVDRAELF

J gene: TRBJ2-1
clone size: .
V gene: TRBV29-1
CDR3 protein: SVISGFNEQF

J gene: TRBJ2-3
clone size: few
V gene: TRBV21-1
CDR3 protein: ASSVVPRTDTQY

J gene: TRBJ1-2
clone size: few
V gene: TRBV7-9
CDR3 protein: ASSPRGTSFNYGYT

J gene: TRBJ2-3
clone size: few
V gene: TRBV9
CDR3 protein: ASGGLATDTQY

J gene: TRBJ2-1
clone size: few
V gene: TRBV14
CDR3 protein: ASSLRAGKSSYNEQF

J gene: TRBJ2-1
clone size: few
V gene: TRBV7-2
CDR3 protein: ASSLAYSNEQF

J gene: TRBJ2-7
clone size: few
V gene: TRBV18
CDR3 protein: ASSPGGTYEQY

J gene: TRBJ2-4
clone size: few
V gene: TRBV7-9
CDR3 protein: ASSPSGQTKNIQY

J gene: TRBJ1-1
clone size: .
V gene: TRBV30
CDR3 protein: AWGGRGQDTEAF

J gene: TRBJ2-1
clone size: .
V gene: TRBV7-9
CDR3 protein: ASSLLISTVGHNEQF

J gene: TRBJ2-5
clone size: .
V gene: TRBV9
CDR3 protein: ASSVVPGGETQY

J gene: TRBJ2-2
clone size: few
V gene: TRBV25-1
CDR3 protein: ASSGTGSGELF

J gene: TRBJ2-7
clone size: .
V gene: TRBV18
CDR3 protein: ASSPPGAYEQY

J gene: TRBJ2-1
clone size: few
V gene: TRBV9
CDR3 protein: ASSVTSGMGDEQF

J gene: TRBJ2-2
clone size: few
V gene: TRBV12-5
CDR3 protein: ASGSEVRAGELF

J gene: TRBJ2-3
clone size: .
V gene: TRBV14
CDR3 protein: ASTSGQQSTDTQY

J gene: TRBJ1-1
clone size: .
V gene: TRBV4-1
CDR3 protein: ASSQGQGNTEAF

J gene: TRBJ1-2
clone size: few
V gene: TRBV2
CDR3 protein: ASSEGQYYGYT

J gene: TRBJ2-7
clone size: .
V gene: TRBV7-2
CDR3 protein: ASSLGRSSYEQY

J gene: TRBJ2-3
clone size: few
V gene: TRBV7-2
CDR3 protein: ASGLFYDTQY

J gene: TRBJ1-6
clone size: .
V gene: TRBV14
CDR3 protein: ASSPELASPLH

J gene: TRBJ2-7
clone size: few
V gene: TRBV21-1
CDR3 protein: ASTPTRGSCWEQY

J gene: TRBJ1-4
clone size: few
V gene: TRBV7-9
CDR3 protein: ATPRISTNEKLF

J gene: TRBJ2-3
clone size: few
V gene: TRBV25-1
CDR3 protein: ASSEPGTDTQY